These 2 T cell receptor beta chains were all obtained from the same sample, sequenced in a study of beta chain features in type 1 diabetes (dated by TCRdb to 2016 to 2019). Libraries came from the immunoSEQ multiplex PCR assay. All of the isolated RNA was reverse transcribed with the High Capacity cDNA Reverse Transcription Kit, so expressed TCRB transcripts were sequenced. TCRdb took over this immuneACCESS table, retaining in-frame rearrangements with V and J assigned. Such tables are incomplete; in checked studies, under half of the missing clones stem from an unresolved V gene, and the remainder is unexplained. The sample table shows about half a million clones, and around 28% are seen once. The ten largest clones add up to around 0.065% of the sample. Sequencing input: naive CD4+ T cells from blood. In the paper's terms, the cell subset or site label means: true naive CD4+ T cells. Receptors were obtained from a man younger than 30 in good health.

This clone has only a few counts. The chain employs TRBV7-2 and TRBJ2-1; 11 positions agree with TRBD2. CDR3 length: 12 amino acids. In germline, CDR1 is SGHTA, CDR2 FQGNSA. V was clipped by 5 bases and J by 13 bases; unmatched bases: 4. In nucleotides, the CDR3 is TGTGCCAGCAGCCCCACTAGCGGGAGTCAGTTCTTC. Its translation is CASSPTSGSQFF. The variable domain in full, with the rest retrieved from reference TRBV7-2 and TRBJ2-1, is GAGVSQSPSNKVTEKGKDVELRCDPISGHTALYWYRQSLGQGLEFLIYFQGNSAPDKSGLPSDRFSAERTGGSVSTLTIQRTQQEDSAVYLCASSPTSGSQFFGPGTRLTVL.

This rearrangement joins TRBV6-5 to TRBJ2-2, with D possibly matching TRBD2 (6 bases). The V gene's germline CDR1 is MNHEY and CDR2 SVGAGI. The CDR3 extends over 14 amino acids. V was shortened by 7 bases and J by 4 bases, with 13 bases between the two germline ends. This chain's CDR3 is CASTLGTLTGELFF. The CDR3 region has the DNA TGTGCCAGCACCCTGGGGACTCTCACCGGGGAGCTGTTTTTT.